This T cell receptor (beta chain) was documented in a study of shared clonotypes between healthy human individuals. Study outcomes and limitations: Sorted-subset samples were not fully sequenced, rarefaction indicated. Compared with clonotypes that all four donors shared, non-shared clonotypes had lower generation probabilities.

With respect to this clone: Its specificity is unknown.

At the deep level, the assay was run. As originally analysed: ImmunoSEQ only sent back junction sequences with no quality scores, so filtering was done differently. The assay was immunoSEQ multiplex PCR, and TCRdb's table has in-frame clones only and misses some. The DNA was the basis for D and trimming; V, J and clone size are from that table. The data show under 2.5 million clones, with approximately 90% seen just once and 0.37% held by the top ten. The CDR3 loop spans 13 amino acids. V was cut by 6 bases and J by 0 bases, with 5 bases left in between. Germline lookup yields CDR1 MNHNS and CDR2 SASEGT.

The sample was naive CD4+ T cells from PBMCs. Subset specified: CD45RA+ positively selected. This TCR was sampled from a man between 18 and 29 years old in good health. Some clones in this sample may be carry-over from other donors' samples. J is TRBJ2-2 and V is TRBV6-1; no definite D call. The CDR3 DNA reads TGTGCCAGCAGGGTAGCGAACACCGGGGAGCTGTTTTTT. This encodes CASRVANTGELFF.